These T cell receptor beta chains were read from a single sample in a study of blood T cell repertoires in COVID-19. Using immunoSEQ multiplex PCR, the repertoire was profiled, and TCRdb retains in-frame clones only, with some absent. This table holds roughly 250,000 clones, 80% to 90% found once. Material: PBMCs or T cells enriched from blood (not recorded which). These receptors originate from a woman between 18 and 29 years old who had recovered from COVID-19. Both conserved end residues are part of each CDR3. The order of the fields is V gene, clone size, J gene, D gene, CDR3 protein, CDR3 DNA. D genes are given only for firm matches. A clone size is listed for some rows: how often the clone was seen (once, few, many), or a class if it is expanded.

TRBV6-5	NA	TRBJ2-1	TRBD2	CASSYLAGESYNEQFF	TGTGCCAGCAGTTACCTAGCGGGGGAATCCTACAATGAGCAGTTCTTC
TRBV5-4	few	TRBJ2-7	TRBD1	CASSSGQGARGYEQYF	TGTGCCAGCAGCTCGGGACAGGGGGCGCGGGGCTACGAGCAGTACTTC
TRBV29-1	NA	TRBJ1-1	NA	CSVAGDLNTEAFF	TGCAGCGTTGCGGGTGATTTGAACACTGAAGCTTTCTTT
TRBV5-6	NA	TRBJ1-4	NA	CASSSGMANEKLFF	TGTGCCAGCAGCTCGGGGATGGCTAATGAAAAACTGTTTTTT
TRBV10-3	once	TRBJ1-4	TRBD1	CAISGQGNEKLFF	TGTGCCATCAGCGGACAGGGAAATGAAAAACTGTTTTTT
TRBV4-1	NA	TRBJ2-7	NA	CASSQDPGEGAYEQYF	TGCGCCAGCAGCCAAGATCCCGGGGAAGGAGCCTACGAGCAGTACTTC
TRBV4-1	few	TRBJ2-5	TRBD1	CASSQVPRGSTWETQYF	TGCGCCAGCAGCCAAGTCCCCAGGGGGTCTACCTGGGAGACCCAGTACTTC
TRBV28	NA	TRBJ1-2	NA	CASRQEVYGYTF	TGTGCCAGCAGACAGGAAGTCTATGGCTACACCTTC
TRBV11-2	NA	TRBJ1-4	TRBD1	CASSLGGSRGNEKLFF	TGTGCCAGCAGCTTAGGGGGTTCCAGGGGGAATGAAAAACTGTTTTTT
TRBV7-5	NA	TRBJ1-3	NA	CARSFYFSGNTIYF	TGTGCCAGAAGCTTTTATTTCTCTGGAAACACCATATATTTT
TRBV27	NA	TRBJ1-6	NA	CASSPGQIGSPLHF	TGTGCCAGCAGTCCCGGACAGATAGGATCACCCCTCCACTTT
TRBV5-1	NA	TRBJ2-1	TRBD2	CASSLEAGGLRQFF	TGCGCCAGCAGCTTGGAAGCGGGGGGCCTGAGGCAGTTCTTC
TRBV5-4	NA	TRBJ1-1	NA	CASKIGGHNTEAFF	TGTGCCAGCAAAATTGGGGGACATAACACTGAAGCTTTCTTT
TRBV7-8	NA	TRBJ2-6	TRBD1	CASSRTGGRSGANVLTF	TGTGCCAGCAGCAGGACAGGGGGCCGCTCTGGGGCCAACGTCCTGACTTTC
TRBV6-1	NA	TRBJ2-3	NA	CASSERYRPFGADTQYF	TGTGCCAGCAGTGAAAGGTACAGGCCCTTTGGGGCAGATACGCAGTATTTT
TRBV9	NA	TRBJ1-1	NA	CASSERVSGEAFF	TGTGCCAGCAGCGAGAGGGTGAGCGGTGAAGCTTTCTTT
TRBV18	few	TRBJ2-2	TRBD2	CASSPSGGANGELFF	TGTGCCAGCTCACCGAGCGGGGGGGCCAACGGGGAGCTGTTTTTT
TRBV3-1/TRBV3-2	NA	TRBJ2-7	NA	CASSQDARAREQYF	TGTGCCAGCAGCCAAGACGCGAGGGCGAGGGAGCAGTACTTC
TRBV5-1	NA	TRBJ2-1	TRBD2	CASSGGGYYNEQFF	TGCGCCAGCAGTGGCGGGGGGTATTACAATGAGCAGTTCTTC
TRBV28	NA	TRBJ1-1	NA	CASSPIDRRNTEAFF	TGTGCCAGCAGCCCAATTGACAGGAGGAACACTGAAGCTTTCTTT
TRBV15	NA	TRBJ2-4	NA	CATSRVWSGAKNIQYF	TGTGCCACCAGCAGAGTTTGGTCAGGGGCTAAAAACATTCAGTACTTC
TRBV3-1/TRBV3-2	NA	TRBJ1-2	NA	CASSRGSGRVQYGYTF	TGTGCCAGCAGCCGCGGCTCCGGCAGGGTTCAGTATGGCTACACCTTC
TRBV9	NA	TRBJ2-5	NA	CASSADGFQETQYF	TGTGCCAGCAGCGCCGACGGGTTTCAAGAGACCCAGTACTTC
TRBV14	NA	TRBJ1-6	NA	CASSQEAHHSPLHF	TGTGCCAGCAGCCAGGAGGCCCACCATTCACCCCTCCACTTT
TRBV28	NA	TRBJ2-5	TRBD2	CASGPSGVRTQYF	TGTGCCAGCGGTCCTAGCGGGGTCCGGACCCAGTACTTC
TRBV5-4	NA	TRBJ2-2	TRBD1	CASSFGTGWTGELFF	TGTGCCAGCAGCTTCGGGACAGGGTGGACCGGGGAGCTGTTTTTT
TRBV29-1	NA	TRBJ1-2	TRBD1	CSVEEGRGHYGYTF	TGCAGCGTTGAAGAGGGCAGGGGGCACTATGGCTACACCTTC
TRBV5-1	once	TRBJ2-1	TRBD2	CASSLTLAGGPNEQFF	TGCGCCAGCAGCCTGACTCTAGCGGGGGGGCCCAATGAGCAGTTCTTC
TRBV5-4	NA	TRBJ1-6	NA	CASSLDSLRAPLHF	TGTGCCAGCAGCTTGGACAGTCTGCGGGCACCCCTCCACTTT
TRBV5-1	NA	TRBJ2-1	NA	CASSWGPGLAYNEQFF	TGCGCCAGCAGCTGGGGACCGGGACTGGCTTACAATGAGCAGTTCTTC
TRBV19	NA	TRBJ2-1	NA	CASSTQNNEQFF	TGTGCCAGTAGTACACAGAACAATGAGCAGTTCTTC
TRBV4-2	NA	TRBJ1-1	NA	CASSQEGSPGTEAFF	TGTGCCAGCAGCCAAGAAGGCAGTCCGGGCACTGAAGCTTTCTTT
TRBV6-4	NA	TRBJ2-5	TRBD2	CASSDPGTSGAQETQYF	TGTGCCAGCAGTGACCCAGGGACTAGCGGGGCCCAAGAGACCCAGTACTTC
TRBV28	few	TRBJ1-2	TRBD1	CASSQIQGLANYGYTF	TGTGCCAGCAGTCAAATACAGGGGCTCGCAAACTATGGCTACACCTTC
TRBV7-8	NA	TRBJ2-2	NA	CATKPNVGADTGELFF	TGTGCCACCAAACCGAACGTTGGGGCAGACACCGGGGAGCTGTTTTTT
TRBV6-5	NA	TRBJ2-7	NA	CASSPRGGGVEQYF	TGTGCCAGCAGCCCGAGGGGGGGCGGCGTCGAGCAGTACTTC
TRBV7-9	NA	TRBJ1-3	NA	CASSLGDTIYF	TGTGCCAGCAGCTTAGGCGACACCATATATTTT